This T cell receptor (beta chain) was recorded in a study of blood T cell repertoires in COVID-19. Study information: Collection of acute and convalescent COVID-19 samples took place in the United States, Italy and Spain. PBMCs, B-cell-depleted T cells, or T cells provided the cDNA or gDNA that made up the material.

Per the original methods: Amplification of reference gene primers provided the estimated nucleated cell counts. Measured with immunoSEQ multiplex PCR; TCRdb has only the in-frame clones, and not every one. D and trimming come from the DNA, and the V and J calls and clone size come from that table. The sample has 47,000 or so clones; around 82% are singletons. The CDR3 has 13 residues. From germline, CDR1 is SQVTM and CDR2 ANQGSEA. The ends lost 6 bases at V and 3 bases at J; junction bases unmatched: 5. This sequence originates from a woman aged 55-70 years with acute or convalescent COVID-19. Sequencing used peripheral blood. The chain couples TRBV29-1 to TRBJ1-5; 7 positions match TRBD1. CDR3 bases: TGCAGCGTACGGGACAGTATCAATCAGCCCCAGCATTTT. Translating gives CSVRDSINQPQHF.